These 10 T cell receptor beta chains came from one sample sequenced in a study of cytomegalovirus exposure and HLA in healthy donors. PCR involved 60 Vbeta and 13 Jbeta primers. Produced via immunoSEQ multiplex PCR; TCRdb's table is partial and in-frame only. The sample carries roughly 140,000 clones, more than 75% recorded once. The sequencing sample was made of PBMCs. Receptor source: a woman aged 40 to 49 in good health and CMV-seropositive.

This sequence joins TRBV27 and TRBJ2-7; 7 nucleotides agree with TRBD1. The trim removed 4 bases at V and 7 bases at J, leaving 13 bases unmatched. Germline loops: CDR1 MNHEY, CDR2 SMNVEV (reference sequence). The CDR3 runs to 15 residues. CDR3 sequence reads: CASSSGTEGVWEQYF. CDR3 nucleotide sequence: TGTGCCAGCAGTTCCGGGACAGAAGGCGTATGGGAGCAGTACTTC.

This sequence joins TRBV6-6 and TRBJ2-7; 8 bases are shared with TRBD2. The CDR3 runs 13 residues. Germline V gene sequence: CDR1 MNHNY, CDR2 SVGAGI (reference sequence). The J segment lost 7 bases and the V segment lost 2 bases, leaving 4 bases of the junction unmatched. The CDR3 reads CASSYPGLVEQYF. The DNA for the CDR3 is TGTGCCAGCAGTTACCCGGGACTAGTTGAGCAGTACTTC.

This chain joins TRBV5-1 and TRBJ2-3; 9 bases fit TRBD2. The CDR3 length is 14 residues. V was clipped by 5 bases and J by 0 bases; unmatched bases: 1. Germline values: CDR1 SGHRS, CDR2 YFSETQ. The CDR3 DNA reads TGCGCCAGCAGGGGGACTAGCAGCACAGATACGCAGTATTTT. Residues: CASRGTSSTDTQYF.

The rearrangement uses TRBV2 and TRBJ2-7; 8 bases match TRBD1. This CDR3 contains 14 residues. Germline V lookup: CDR1 SNHLY, CDR2 FYNNEI. Trimming took 7 bases from V and 4 from J; bases not matched to a gene: 9. The DNA for the CDR3 is TGTGCCAGCATGACAGGGGAGGCTAGGTACGAGCAGTACTTC. Translated, it gives CASMTGEARYEQYF.

This clone was found a few times. In DNA, the CDR3 is TGTGCCAGCAGCCAAAACCTAGTGGCAGATACGCAGTATTTT. Translated, it gives CASSQNLVADTQYF. This chain links TRBV11-2 with TRBJ2-3; unclear D gene. CDR1 SGHAT and CDR2 FQNNGV come from the germline V gene. The CDR3 extends over 14 amino acids. Trimming took off 5 bases at V and 4 bases at J, with 13 bases between the two ends.

The gene calls are TRBV6-5 and TRBJ2-7; possible D gene TRBD2, 5 bases. Between the trimmed V and J ends, which lost 6 bases and 1 base, there was a span of 10 bases. The CDR3 contains 13 residues. In germline, CDR1 is MNHEY, CDR2 SVGAGI. CDR3 residues: CASRETGSYEQYF. In nucleotides, the CDR3 is TGTGCCAGCAGGGAGACGGGGTCCTACGAGCAGTACTTC.

This chain joins TRBV2 and TRBJ1-2; possibly TRBD1 for D (5 bases). Germline loops: CDR1 SNHLY, CDR2 FYNNEI. CDR3 length equals 15 residues. Trimming left V 8 bases short and J 5 bases short, with 21 bases between. This chain's CDR3 is CASAPRTGRTYGYTF. In DNA form, the CDR3 reads TGTGCCAGCGCACCAAGAACTGGCCGGACATATGGCTACACCTTC.

Note on this clone: Compared with germline, one end of the junction differs, possibly owing to a read error. V is TRBV7-7 and J is TRBJ2-7; TRBD2 matches 12 bases. CDR1 and CDR2 (germline): SSHAT, FNYEAQ (reference sequence). The CDR3 spans 15 residues. As DNA, the CDR3 is TGTGCTAGCAGAACTAGCGGGAGGAAGCCCTACGAGCAGTACTTC. Translation gives CASRTSGRKPYEQYF.

Details on this clone: Different DNA sequences within this sample yield the same CDR3. The rearrangement uses TRBV6-1 and TRBJ1-2, with D possibly matching TRBD1 (6 bases). Germline-derived CDR1 and CDR2 are MNHNS and SASEGT. The length of the CDR3 is 13 residues. V was pared by 5 bases and J by 2 bases, with 9 bases between. Written as DNA, the CDR3 is TGTGCCAGCAGTCCGGACAGAAACTATGGCTACACCTTC. Translating it yields CASSPDRNYGYTF.

The CDR3 sequence is CASSVDRGRETQYF. The CDR3 DNA sequence: TGTGCCAGCAGCGTCGACAGGGGGCGGGAGACCCAGTACTTC. The chain recombines TRBV9 with TRBJ2-5; 10 bases agree with TRBD1. This CDR3 has 14 residues. Germline assignment: CDR1 SGDLS and CDR2 YYNGEE. Trimming took 2 bases from V and 5 from J; bases not matched to a gene: 3.